This T cell receptor (beta chain) was identified in a study of cytomegalovirus exposure and HLA in healthy donors. This PCR relied on a set of 60 Vbeta primers and 13 Jbeta primers. TCRdb's copy holds only in-frame clones and misses some; the assay was immunoSEQ multiplex PCR. The sample lists about 140,000 clones; 70% to 90% were seen once. Per the germline V gene, CDR1 is SEHNR and CDR2 is FQNEAQ (reference sequence). This CDR3 spans 14 amino acids. Concerning this clone: A read error may produce the germline difference seen at one junction end.

J is TRBJ1-5 and V is TRBV7-9, with D perhaps TRBD1 (5 bases). The source is a woman in her forties in good health and CMV-seronegative. Input material: PBMCs. This CDR3 is CSSSLDGGAQPQHF. The CDR3, as DNA: TGTTCCAGCAGCTTGGACGGGGGTGCTCAGCCCCAGCATTTT.